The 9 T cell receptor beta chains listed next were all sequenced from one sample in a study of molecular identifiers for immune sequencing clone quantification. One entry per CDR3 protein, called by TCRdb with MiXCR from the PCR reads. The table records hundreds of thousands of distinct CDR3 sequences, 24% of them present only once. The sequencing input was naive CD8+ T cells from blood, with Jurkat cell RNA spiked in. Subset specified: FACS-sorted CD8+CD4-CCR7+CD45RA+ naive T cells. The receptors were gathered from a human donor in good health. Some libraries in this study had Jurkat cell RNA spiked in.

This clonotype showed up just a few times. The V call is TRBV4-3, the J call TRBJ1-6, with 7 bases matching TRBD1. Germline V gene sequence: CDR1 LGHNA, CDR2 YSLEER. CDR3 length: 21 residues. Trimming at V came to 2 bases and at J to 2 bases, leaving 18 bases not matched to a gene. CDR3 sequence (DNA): TGCGCCAGCAGCCAACCCGTACATCAAGGGGGCCTACCTACCTATAATTCACCCCTCCACTTT. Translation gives CASSQPVHQGGLPTYNSPLHF.

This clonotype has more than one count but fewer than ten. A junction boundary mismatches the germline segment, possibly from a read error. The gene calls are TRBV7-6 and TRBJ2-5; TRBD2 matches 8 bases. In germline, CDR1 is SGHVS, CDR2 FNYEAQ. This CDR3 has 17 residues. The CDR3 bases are TGTGTCAGCAGCTTCGTAGCGGGGCCCTCCCTCCAAGAGACCCAGTACTTC. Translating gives CVSSFVAGPSLQETQYF.

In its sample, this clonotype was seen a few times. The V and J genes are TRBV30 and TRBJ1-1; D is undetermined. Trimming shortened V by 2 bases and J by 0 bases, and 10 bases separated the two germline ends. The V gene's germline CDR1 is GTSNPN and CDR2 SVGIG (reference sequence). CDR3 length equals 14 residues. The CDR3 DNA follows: TGTGCCTGGAGTACCGGACGGGTGAACACTGAAGCTTTCTTT. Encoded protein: CAWSTGRVNTEAFF.

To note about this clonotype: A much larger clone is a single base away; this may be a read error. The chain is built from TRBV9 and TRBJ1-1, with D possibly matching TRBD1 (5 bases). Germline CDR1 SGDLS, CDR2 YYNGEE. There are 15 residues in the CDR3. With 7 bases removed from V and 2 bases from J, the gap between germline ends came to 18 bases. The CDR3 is CASAAILGQNTEAFF. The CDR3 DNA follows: TGTGCCAGCGCCGCTATATTAGGACAAAACACTGAAGCTTTCTTT.

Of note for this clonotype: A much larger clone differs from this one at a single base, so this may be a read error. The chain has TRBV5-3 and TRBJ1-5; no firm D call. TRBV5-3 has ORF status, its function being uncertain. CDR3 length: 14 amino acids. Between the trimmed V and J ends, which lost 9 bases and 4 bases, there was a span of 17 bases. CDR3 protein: CANSFGWGNQPQHF. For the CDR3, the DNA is TGTGCCAACAGCTTTGGTTGGGGAAATCAGCCCCAGCATTTT.

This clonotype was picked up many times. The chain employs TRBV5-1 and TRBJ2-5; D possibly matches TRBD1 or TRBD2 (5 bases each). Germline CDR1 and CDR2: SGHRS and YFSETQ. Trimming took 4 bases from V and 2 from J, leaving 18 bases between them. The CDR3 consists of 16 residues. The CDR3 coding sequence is TGCGCCAGCAGCGCCTTCGGGACCACTTATCAAGAGACCCAGTACTTC. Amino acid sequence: CASSAFGTTYQETQYF.

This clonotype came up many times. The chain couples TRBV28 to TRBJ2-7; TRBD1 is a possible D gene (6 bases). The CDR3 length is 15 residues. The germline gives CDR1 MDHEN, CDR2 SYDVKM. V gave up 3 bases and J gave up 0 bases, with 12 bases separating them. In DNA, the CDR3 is TGTGCCAGCAGTTTGAGTACAGGGAGCTCCTACGAGCAGTACTTC. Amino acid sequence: CASSLSTGSSYEQYF.

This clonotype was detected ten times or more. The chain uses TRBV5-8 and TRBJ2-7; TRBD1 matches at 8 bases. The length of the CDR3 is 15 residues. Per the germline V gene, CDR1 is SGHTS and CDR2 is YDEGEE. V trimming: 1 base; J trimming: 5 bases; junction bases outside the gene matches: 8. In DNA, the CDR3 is TGTGCCAGCAGCTTGACCTCTACAGGGGGAGACGAGCAGTACTTC. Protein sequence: CASSLTSTGGDEQYF.

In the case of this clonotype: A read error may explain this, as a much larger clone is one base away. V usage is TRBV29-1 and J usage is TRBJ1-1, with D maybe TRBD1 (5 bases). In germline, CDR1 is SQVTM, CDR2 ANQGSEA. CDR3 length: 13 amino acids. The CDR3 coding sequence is TGCAGCGTTGGTGGAGGGGAGAACACTGAAGCTGTCTTT. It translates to CSVGGGENTEAVF.